This TCR beta chain was observed in a study of CD8 T cells in Susac syndrome. Per germline, CDR1 DFQATT and CDR2 SNEGSKA (reference sequence). CDR3 size: 14 residues. V gave up 6 bases and J gave up 2 bases; unmatched junction bases: 5. High-throughput TCR beta sequencing covered peripheral CD8+ and CD4+ T cells. The multiple sclerosis controls were treatment-naive patients with relapsing-remitting disease that was stable or active. The TEMRA cells underwent FACS enrichment, while the CD8+ and CD4+ T cells underwent negative isolation. Reverse transcription of 0.5 to 1 ug RNA was performed with random hexamers. Amplification of TCR beta CDR3 by immunoSEQ multiplex PCR spanned 54 Vbeta and 13 Jbeta. Via MiXCR, TCRdb re-called the immunoSEQ multiplex PCR reads, giving one row per CDR3 protein. The sample has 200,000 or so distinct CDR3 sequences, almost 96% seen once.

The chain uses TRBV20-1 and TRBJ2-3; 10 nucleotides match TRBD2. The clonotype comes from a human donor with multiple sclerosis. Material: CD4+ T cells from PBMCs. CDR3 sequence: CSATGTSDTDTQYF. CDR3 DNA sequence: TGCAGTGCGACCGGGACTAGCGACACAGATACGCAGTATTTT.